The 4 T cell receptor beta chains reported below all come from one sample, sequenced in a study of T-cell reconstitution after alpha-beta-depleted transplantation in children. Using unique molecular identifiers, the investigators prepared the TCRbeta library. TCRdb re-analysed the PCR reads in MiXCR, keeping a single row per CDR3 protein. The top ten hold 2% to 2.5% of the sample, which has 450,000 to 600,000 distinct CDR3 sequences, 10% to 15% seen once. The sample here was PBMCs, mostly from graft donor cells, taken 360 days after TCRalphabeta/CD19-depleted stem cell transplant. These receptors all come from a male patient aged 5 to 17 who had a stem cell transplant for acute myeloid leukemia, so the T cells may come from the graft donor.

The chain uses TRBV29-1 and TRBJ2-1; 13 bases align to TRBD2. The CDR3 is made up of 15 amino acids. The J segment lost 6 bases and the V segment lost 8 bases, leaving 10 bases of the junction unmatched. Germline assignment: CDR1 SQVTM and CDR2 ANQGSEA. The CDR3 here is CSPALTSGRRNEQFF. The CDR3 nucleotides read TGCAGCCCCGCCCTGACTAGCGGGAGGCGCAATGAGCAGTTCTTC.

This clonotype was observed many times. The chain carries TRBV29-1 and TRBJ2-3, with 7 bases that match TRBD2. V gave up 2 bases and J gave up 0 bases; unmatched junction bases: 8. The CDR3 extends over 16 amino acids. CDR1 SQVTM and CDR2 ANQGSEA come from the germline V gene. The CDR3 here is CSVERLAGESTDTQYF. The CDR3 region has the DNA TGCAGCGTTGAAAGGTTGGCGGGAGAGAGCACAGATACGCAGTATTTT.

This clonotype was found many times. The chain uses TRBV6-6 and TRBJ2-7; D uncertain. The CDR3 has 12 amino acids. With 0 bases removed from V and 3 bases from J, the gap between germline ends came to 3 bases. Per germline, CDR1 MNHNY and CDR2 SVGAGI (reference sequence). The chain's CDR3 is CASSYSNYEQYF. The CDR3 DNA reads TGTGCCAGCAGTTACTCGAACTACGAGCAGTACTTC.

The rearrangement joins TRBV29-1 to TRBJ2-1, with 15 nucleotides matching TRBD2. V lost 6 bases to trimming and J lost 5 bases; unmatched junction nucleotides: 11. Germline V gives CDR1 SQVTM, CDR2 ANQGSEA. This CDR3 has 17 amino acids. The CDR3 DNA follows: TGCAGCGTCGATGGACTAGCGGGAGGGCCCCATCACAATGAGCAGTTCTTC. Protein product: CSVDGLAGGPHHNEQFF.